What follows are 18 T cell receptor beta chains derived from one specimen sequenced in a study of cytomegalovirus exposure and HLA in healthy donors. PCR used 60 Vbeta primers and 13 Jbeta primers. Produced via immunoSEQ multiplex PCR; TCRdb's table is partial and in-frame only. The sample lists roughly 67,000 clones; about 79% were seen once. Sequencing used PBMCs. Receptors originate from a man aged 60 to 69 in good health and CMV-seropositive.

The chain employs TRBV18 and TRBJ2-7, with a possible D match to TRBD1 (6 bases). The CDR3 covers 14 residues. CDR1 and CDR2 from the germline V gene are KGHSH and LQKENI. Trimming removed 6 bases from V and 0 bases from J, with 12 bases in between. CDR3 DNA sequence: TGTGCCAGCTCGAGGGACACCAGCTCCTACGAGCAGTACTTC. Translation: CASSRDTSSYEQYF.

The chain is built from TRBV2 and TRBJ2-1, with 8 bases fitting TRBD1. From germline, CDR1 is SNHLY and CDR2 FYNNEI. The CDR3 is 15 amino acids. The trim removed 6 bases at V and 5 bases at J, leaving 9 bases unmatched. In nucleotides, the CDR3 is TGTGCCAGCAGACCAGGACAGGGCGGTAACAATGAGCAGTTCTTC. Translating it yields CASRPGQGGNNEQFF.

This chain uses TRBV25-1 with TRBJ1-1; TRBD1 agrees at 7 bases. The CDR3 spans 14 residues. Germline values: CDR1 MGHDK, CDR2 SYGVNS. J gave up 3 bases and V 6 bases, and 7 bases lay outside the gene matches. The CDR3 bases are TGTGCCAGCAGCTCCAGGGGGTCGGACACTGAAGCTTTCTTT. This sequence encodes CASSSRGSDTEAFF.

This chain links TRBV9 with TRBJ2-2; 9 nucleotides match TRBD2. The CDR3 is 16 amino acids. The J segment lost 10 bases and the V segment lost 0 bases, leaving 10 bases of the junction unmatched. Germline CDR1 and CDR2: SGDLS and YYNGEE. The CDR3 region is CASSVGSGSGFEELFF. The CDR3 coding sequence is TGTGCCAGCAGCGTAGGTAGCGGGAGCGGATTCGAGGAGCTGTTTTTT.

The V call is TRBV19, the J call TRBJ1-2, with 7 bases identical to TRBD1. CDR1 and CDR2 from the germline V gene are LNHDA and SQIVND (reference sequence). V dropped 1 base and J dropped 6; count of bases not matched to a gene: 8. The CDR3 has 15 residues. CDR3 loop: CASSIGGAGGNGYTF. The CDR3 nucleotides read TGTGCCAGTAGTATAGGAGGCGCAGGGGGTAATGGCTACACCTTC.

A remark on this clone: This same CDR3 is encoded by further DNA sequences in the sample. V is TRBV27 and J is TRBJ2-7; 10 bases agree with TRBD2. The CDR3 is 14 residues long. The germline CDR1 and CDR2 sequences are MNHEY and SMNVEV (reference sequence). J gave up 7 bases and V 2 bases, and 5 bases lay outside the gene matches. The CDR3 coding sequence is TGTGCCAGCAGTTTAATAGCGGGGGGCTATGAGCAGTACTTC. Translating it yields CASSLIAGGYEQYF.

This chain joins TRBV29-1 and TRBJ1-1; 8 bases agree with TRBD1. CDR1 and CDR2 (germline): SQVTM, ANQGSEA. Trimming took 4 bases from V and 1 from J; bases not matched to a gene: 8. This CDR3 region has 15 residues. The CDR3 DNA is TGCAGCGTTGCAGGGGGCTTCTTCCCGAACACTGAAGCTTTCTTT. It specifies CSVAGGFFPNTEAFF.

The V call is TRBV11-2, the J call TRBJ1-2; the D is unclear. Germline CDR1 is SGHAT and CDR2 is FQNNGV. Trimming pared 4 bases from V and 2 bases from J, leaving 11 bases between. The CDR3 contains 14 residues. The CDR3 coding sequence is TGTGCCAGCAGCTCGATAGGAGGAAACTATGGCTACACCTTC. It is translated as CASSSIGGNYGYTF.

Notes on this clone: It is likely a read error, because the conserved phenylalanine at the end of the CDR3 is missing. This chain joins TRBV2 and TRBJ2-2, with TRBD2 matching over 7 bases. CDR1 SNHLY and CDR2 FYNNEI come from the germline V gene. J lost 5 bases, V lost 8 bases, and 8 bases had no gene match. The CDR3 extends over 14 amino acids. The CDR3 region is CASGGQGGTGELFL. In DNA, the CDR3 is TGTGCCAGCGGGGGTCAGGGAGGGACCGGGGAGCTGTTTCTT.

The V and J genes are TRBV11-2 and TRBJ2-5; D is perhaps TRBD1 (6 bases). CDR1 and CDR2 from the germline V gene are SGHAT and FQNNGV. This CDR3 region has 15 residues. The germline V and J ends were trimmed by 0 bases and 5 bases, with 13 bases remaining between them. The DNA of the CDR3 is TGTGCCAGCAGCTTAGAGTACCAGGGGCGGGAGACCCAGTACTTC. Translation: CASSLEYQGRETQYF.

This clone was picked up many times. The V and J genes are TRBV7-9 and TRBJ2-7, with D tentatively TRBD2 (5 bases). V dropped 7 bases and J dropped 0 bases, with 10 bases sitting between them. There are 13 residues in the CDR3. Germline loops: CDR1 SEHNR, CDR2 FQNEAQ (reference sequence). The CDR3 region is CASMSGNSYEQYF. The CDR3 coding sequence is TGTGCCAGCATGAGCGGCAACTCCTACGAGCAGTACTTC.

The chain joins TRBV19 to TRBJ1-2, with 9 bases aligning to TRBD1. Germline trimming cut 7 bases from V and 3 bases from J; bases unmatched to any gene: 15. CDR1 LNHDA and CDR2 SQIVND come from the germline V gene (reference sequence). This CDR3 is built from 17 residues. CDR3 loop: CASKDPGQGFKDYGYTF. For the CDR3, the DNA is TGTGCCAGTAAAGATCCGGGACAGGGTTTTAAGGACTATGGCTACACCTTC.

A few counts support this clone. The rearrangement joins TRBV2 to TRBJ1-1; D gene unclear. This CDR3 has 12 residues. The V end was cut by 10 bases, the J end by 1 base, with 10 bases between. Germline V gene data show CDR1 as SNHLY and CDR2 as FYNNEI. The CDR3 bases are TGTGCCAATAGAGCTGAGAACACTGAAGCTTTCTTT. Translated, it gives CANRAENTEAFF. The variable domain in full, with the rest retrieved from reference TRBV2 and TRBJ1-1, is EPEVTQTPSHQVTQMGQEVILRCVPISNHLYFYWYRQILGQKVEFLVSFYNNEISEKSEIFDDQFSVERPDGSNFTLKIRSTKLEDSAMYFCANRAENTEAFFGQGTRLTVV.

The V and J genes are TRBV5-5 and TRBJ2-4, with 9 bases identical to TRBD2. In germline, CDR1 is SGHKS, CDR2 YYEKEE (reference sequence). The junction had 2 bases not matched to a gene; V was cut back by 3 bases and J by 1 base. The CDR3 totals 15 residues. CDR3 coding DNA: TGTGCCAGCAGCTCTAGCGGGAATGCCAAAAACATTCAGTACTTC. Translated: CASSSSGNAKNIQYF.

The chain joins TRBV2 to TRBJ2-7; D perhaps matches TRBD1 (6 bases). The CDR3 covers 12 residues. The V and J ends lost 8 bases and 0 bases respectively, with 8 bases between them. Germline V gene data show CDR1 as SNHLY and CDR2 as FYNNEI. CDR3 sequence: CASRDNSYEQYF. The CDR3 coding sequence is TGTGCCAGCCGGGACAACTCCTACGAGCAGTACTTC.

The chain has TRBV5-4 and TRBJ2-3; 15 bases are shared with TRBD2. Germline loops: CDR1 SGHNT, CDR2 YYREEE (reference sequence). The CDR3 totals 19 residues. Losses at the gene ends were 4 bases for V and 0 bases for J; bases not matched to a gene: 9. The CDR3 DNA follows: TGTGCCAGCAGCGGTTGGACTAGCGGGGGGGAGGCTAGCACAGATACGCAGTATTTT. It codes for CASSGWTSGGEASTDTQYF.

V and J are TRBV7-2 and TRBJ1-4, with a weak D call TRBD1 (6 bases). The germline V gene encodes CDR1 SGHTA and CDR2 FQGNSA. The CDR3 has 16 amino acids. Trimming took 2 bases from V and 4 from J, leaving 14 bases between them. This CDR3 reads CASSLSTGRINEKLFF. CDR3 nucleotides: TGTGCCAGCAGCTTATCTACAGGGCGGATTAATGAAAAACTGTTTTTT.

The chain joins TRBV5-1 to TRBJ1-1; D unresolved. The CDR3 consists of 14 residues. V lost 0 bases and J lost 3, with 9 bases in between. CDR1 is SGHRS and CDR2 is YFSETQ in the germline V gene. The CDR3 reads CASSLAVGDTEAFF. CDR3 nucleotides: TGCGCCAGCAGCTTGGCCGTCGGGGACACTGAAGCTTTCTTT. The complete variable domain, with remaining parts taken from reference TRBV5-1 and TRBJ1-1, reads KAGVTQTPRYLIKTRGQQVTLSCSPISGHRSVSWYQQTPGQGLQFLFEYFSETQRNKGNFPGRFSGRQFSNSRSEMNVSTLELGDSALYLCASSLAVGDTEAFFGQGTRLTVV.